This TCR beta chain was sequenced in a study of response to subunit inactivated influenza vaccine. Points from the study as a whole: Only a handful of new T cells, the authors suggested, are recruited with each seasonal influenza vaccination.

TCRdb re-called the RT-PCR reads through MiXCR, storing one row per CDR3 protein. Among hundreds of thousands of distinct CDR3 sequences, 15% to 18% were seen once, and the ten largest hold 11%. This clonotype was seen a few times. The antigen is undetermined. Germline values: CDR1 MNHEY, CDR2 SVGEGT. This CDR3 has 15 amino acids. With 5 bases clipped from V and 3 bases from J, the junction kept 6 bases outside the gene matches. This TCR was recovered from a man aged 50 or older who received an inactivated influenza vaccine. The sequences come from PBMCs from blood, collected 12 days after vaccination. The chain employs TRBV6-2 or TRBV6-3 and TRBJ1-5; 8 bases align to TRBD1. CDR3 sequence: CASSRGQGANQPQHF. The CDR3 DNA follows: TGTGCCAGCAGTCGCGGACAGGGTGCCAATCAGCCCCAGCATTTT.